The TCR beta chain described here comes from a study of cytomegalovirus exposure and HLA in healthy donors. The PCR contained 60 Vbeta and 13 Jbeta primers. Libraries were prepared by immunoSEQ multiplex PCR; TCRdb keeps only in-frame clonotypes and omits some of them. The table shows approximately 150,000 clones, with over 65% occurring only once. This CDR3 is 14 amino acids long. Trimming stripped 7 bases from V and 0 bases from J, with 10 bases between. The germline gives CDR1 SGHTA, CDR2 FQGNSA. The TCR sequence derives from a man between 35 and 55 years old in good health and CMV-seropositive. The V and J genes are TRBV7-2 and TRBJ2-1; the D is unclear. The specimen was PBMCs. This CDR3 reads CASKPYSSYNEQFF. The CDR3 DNA reads TGTGCCAGCAAACCTTATAGCTCCTACAATGAGCAGTTCTTC.